Presented here are 18 T cell receptor beta chains from one specimen sequenced in a study of T cell changes during pregnancy in multiple sclerosis. Assay used: immunoSEQ multiplex PCR; TCRdb lists only in-frame clones, some missing. The sample has some 36,000 clones, roughly 88% seen once. The sequenced sample was peripheral blood, obtained in the second trimester of pregnancy. The receptors originated from a female donor in good health, enrolled as a control in a pregnancy study.

The rearrangement links TRBV28 to TRBJ1-2; no reliable D call. Germline CDR1 and CDR2: MDHEN and SYDVKM. The CDR3 runs 18 residues. The ends were cut back, 9 bases at V and 3 bases at J, with 29 bases in the middle. CDR3 protein: CASSWVESGTQRYYGYTF. The CDR3 nucleotides are TGTGCCAGTTCCTGGGTCGAGAGCGGCACCCAGAGGTACTATGGCTACACCTTC.

The rearrangement uses TRBV6-1 and TRBJ1-1; the D gene is possibly TRBD1 (6 bases). Germline V lookup: CDR1 MNHNS, CDR2 SASEGT. The V end lost 4 bases, the J end lost 6 bases, and 18 bases lay between the germline ends. The CDR3 covers 15 residues. Here the CDR3 DNA reads TGTGCCAGCAGTGCCTACAGGGCGGTTGGGGCTGAAGCTTTCTTT. Translation gives CASSAYRAVGAEAFF.

This sequence joins TRBV7-9 and TRBJ1-1; TRBD1 aligns across 10 bases. V trimming: 1 base; J trimming: 3 bases; junction bases outside the gene matches: 5. This CDR3 contains 16 residues. Germline V gives CDR1 SEHNR, CDR2 FQNEAQ (reference sequence). CDR3 residues: CASSLGWDRGDTEAFF. CDR3 DNA sequence: TGTGCCAGCAGCTTAGGATGGGACAGGGGCGACACTGAAGCTTTCTTT. Looking up the rest from reference TRBV7-9 and TRBJ1-1 gives the full variable domain: DTGVSQNPRHKITKRGQNVTFRCDPISEHNRLYWYRQTLGQGPEFLTYFQNEAQLEKSRLLSDRFSAERPKGSFSTLEIQRTEQGDSAMYLCASSLGWDRGDTEAFFGQGTRLTVV.

The V call is TRBV25-1, the J call TRBJ2-7; tentatively, D is TRBD2 (6 bases). CDR3 length equals 13 residues. V was trimmed by 6 bases and J by 3 bases, leaving 12 bases between them. The germline V gene has CDR1 MGHDK and CDR2 SYGVNS. The CDR3, as DNA: TGTGCCAGCAGAGGGGAGGCTAACTACGAGCAGTACTTC. Amino acids: CASRGEANYEQYF.

V is TRBV7-9 and J is TRBJ1-2; D uncertain. From germline, CDR1 is SEHNR and CDR2 FQNEAQ (reference sequence). V was shortened by 5 bases and J by 10 bases, with 14 bases between the two germline ends. The CDR3 runs 12 residues. CDR3 in amino acids: CASSPARESYTF. CDR3 coding DNA: TGTGCCAGCAGCCCCGCCCGGGAATCCTACACCTTC.

This clone was seen just once. The CDR3 bases are TGTGCCAGCAGCTCTGGGACAAAAGGTGGCTACACCTTC. It yields the protein CASSSGTKGGYTF. The chain carries TRBV5-4 and TRBJ1-2, with D possibly matching TRBD1 (6 bases). The V gene's germline CDR1 is SGHNT and CDR2 YYREEE (reference sequence). The CDR3 runs 13 residues. Between the trimmed V and J ends, which lost 3 bases and 7 bases, there was a span of 13 bases.

The chain couples TRBV27 to TRBJ1-1, with unresolved D. Trimming took 4 bases from V and 11 from J, leaving 17 bases between them. There are 13 residues in the CDR3. Looked up from germline, CDR1 is MNHEY and CDR2 is SMNVEV (reference sequence). In DNA form, the CDR3 reads TGTGCCAGCAGTTGGAGCGGAGGAAATGTTGCTTTCTTT. Its translation: CASSWSGGNVAFF.

The chain employs TRBV30 and TRBJ2-7; D perhaps matches TRBD2 (6 bases). V dropped 4 bases and J dropped 0 bases, with 10 bases sitting between them. CDR1 is GTSNPN, CDR2 SVGIG, per germline (reference sequence). The CDR3 spans 13 residues. DNA of the CDR3: TGTGCCTGGACCTCGGGGGTCTCCTACGAGCAGTACTTC. Its protein is CAWTSGVSYEQYF.

This chain joins TRBV19 and TRBJ1-2; unclear D gene. The germline V gene has CDR1 LNHDA and CDR2 SQIVND (reference sequence). The germline V and J ends were trimmed by 1 base and 4 bases, with 19 bases remaining between them. This CDR3 is 17 amino acids long. CDR3 sequence (DNA): TGTGCCAGTAGTATAGTAGACTCGAGGGCCCCAAGCTATGGCTACACCTTC. Amino acid sequence: CASSIVDSRAPSYGYTF.

The V and J genes are TRBV11-1 and TRBJ2-3, with TRBD2 matching over 12 bases. Germline CDR1 SGHAT, CDR2 FQDESV (reference sequence). J gave up 4 bases and V 5 bases, and 4 bases lay outside the gene matches. The CDR3 is made up of 15 amino acids. The CDR3 region is CASSTRLAGADTQYF. CDR3 in DNA: TGTGCCAGCAGCACCCGACTAGCGGGGGCAGATACGCAGTATTTT.

The V and J genes are TRBV28 and TRBJ1-1, with TRBD1 identical over 7 bases. The ends lost 5 bases at V and 1 base at J; junction bases unmatched: 7. Germline values: CDR1 MDHEN, CDR2 SYDVKM. This CDR3 has 15 amino acids. The CDR3 DNA follows: TGTGCCAGCAGTCCCGGGACAGCGGGGAACACTGAAGCTTTCTTT. It codes for CASSPGTAGNTEAFF.

The chain has TRBV28 and TRBJ2-7; tentatively, D is TRBD1 (6 bases). The CDR3 covers 11 residues. The V end lost 8 bases, the J end lost 6 bases, and 11 bases lay between the germline ends. Germline CDR1 and CDR2: MDHEN and SYDVKM. The CDR3 DNA is TGTGCCAGCTTCCGAGGGGGCGAGCAGTACTTC. It codes for CASFRGGEQYF.

This clone was picked up one time. The CDR3 nucleotides read TGCAGCGTTGGACAGGGGAACACCGGGGAGCTGTTTTTT. It codes for CSVGQGNTGELFF. The J gene is TRBJ2-2, the V gene TRBV29-1, with 7 bases identical to TRBD1. CDR1 SQVTM and CDR2 ANQGSEA come from the germline V gene. The CDR3 sequence is 13 residues long. V was pared by 4 bases and J by 1 base, with 0 bases of the junction left unmatched.

The chain combines TRBV5-6 with TRBJ2-7; a weak D match, TRBD1 (6 bases). This CDR3 has 14 residues. Between the trimmed V and J ends, which lost 0 bases and 2 bases, there was a span of 9 bases. Germline V gene lookup returns CDR1 SGHDT and CDR2 YYEEEE. The CDR3 region has the DNA TGTGCCAGCAGCTTGGGGGGGCCCGCCTACGAGCAGTACTTC. It specifies CASSLGGPAYEQYF.

This sequence joins TRBV9 and TRBJ1-6, with D uncertain. This CDR3 is built from 17 residues. From germline, CDR1 is SGDLS and CDR2 YYNGEE. V dropped 0 bases and J dropped 0 bases, with 10 bases sitting between them. The CDR3, as DNA: TGTGCCAGCAGCGTAGAAAACACCCCCTCCTATAATTCACCCCTCCACTTT. Its translation is CASSVENTPSYNSPLHF.

J is TRBJ2-7 and V is TRBV6-4; 7 nucleotides agree with TRBD2. Germline lookup yields CDR1 MRHNA and CDR2 SNTAGT. After removal of 8 bases from V and 3 bases from J, the junction contained 13 bases not matched to a gene. The CDR3 runs to 15 residues. CDR3 bases: TGTGCCAGCTCACTTGGGGCGGGAGAGGGCTACGAGCAGTACTTC. It specifies CASSLGAGEGYEQYF.

This clone showed up just a few times. The V call is TRBV4-1, the J call TRBJ1-1; D not certain. The CDR3 runs 13 residues. The germline V gene encodes CDR1 MGHRA and CDR2 YSYEKL. V shed 3 bases and J shed 0 bases, with 5 bases lying between them. The CDR3 region is CASSHDMNTEAFF. CDR3 DNA sequence: TGCGCCAGCAGCCACGACATGAACACTGAAGCTTTCTTT.

The V call is TRBV7-9, the J call TRBJ2-5; the D gene is possibly TRBD2 (5 bases). Trimming stripped 2 bases from V and 2 bases from J, with 9 bases between. Germline-derived CDR1 and CDR2 are SEHNR and FQNEAQ (reference sequence). The CDR3 is 14 amino acids. The CDR3 protein is CASSLRGNQETQYF. Written as DNA, the CDR3 is TGTGCCAGCAGCTTACGAGGGAATCAAGAGACCCAGTACTTC.